The 21 T cell receptor beta chains below were found in one sample sequenced in a study of T-cell memory formation after mild COVID-19. MiXCR, run by TCRdb on the 5' RACE reads, gives a single entry per CDR3 protein. Of 150,000 to 200,000 distinct CDR3 sequences in the sample, 11% were seen once. The sample comprised PBMCs or a T cell subset sorted from them (not recorded which). The receptors were gathered from a man aged 18 to 29 who had mild COVID-19 (a few samples of this study predate the infection). Cell type and time point are not known.

This clonotype was counted a few times. The V and J genes are TRBV24-1 and TRBJ2-3; TRBD2 is a possible D gene (5 bases). Germline CDR1 reads KGHDR; CDR2 reads SFDVKD. V was pared by 3 bases and J by 6 bases, with 12 bases between. This CDR3 is 14 amino acids long. This CDR3 reads CATSDTPGGDTQYF. CDR3 nucleotides: TGTGCCACCAGTGATACCCCGGGCGGGGATACGCAGTATTTT.

This clonotype has a handful of counts. J is TRBJ2-5 and V is TRBV11-2, with TRBD1 as a possible D gene (5 bases). The germline CDR1 and CDR2 sequences are SGHAT and FQNNGV. This CDR3 is 13 amino acids long. Trimming left V 3 bases short and J 7 bases short, with 12 bases between. Written as DNA, the CDR3 is TGTGCCAGCAGCTTGGACACCGGGTGGACCCAGTACTTC. Amino acids: CASSLDTGWTQYF.

J is TRBJ1-2 and V is TRBV7-2; D is uncertain. Germline V lookup: CDR1 SGHTA, CDR2 FQGNSA. V lost 1 base and J lost 3, with 6 bases in between. The CDR3 has 13 residues. CDR3: CASSLGHDYGYTF. CDR3 in DNA: TGTGCCAGCAGCTTAGGCCACGACTATGGCTACACCTTC.

This clonotype was recorded a few times. The rearrangement joins TRBV28 to TRBJ2-7; D is possibly TRBD1 (6 bases). V lost 5 bases to trimming and J lost 2 bases, with 13 bases between them. Germline V gives CDR1 MDHEN, CDR2 SYDVKM. The CDR3 loop spans 14 amino acids. The CDR3 DNA sequence: TGTGCCAGCAGTATGTGGGGGCCGACCTACGAGCAGTACGTC. Translation: CASSMWGPTYEQYV.

The table lists this clonotype with a few counts. V usage is TRBV5-1 and J usage is TRBJ1-1, with 9 bases identical to TRBD1. This CDR3 is 15 amino acids long. CDR1 SGHRS and CDR2 YFSETQ come from the germline V gene. The junction had 7 bases not matched to a gene; V was cut back by 4 bases and J by 3 bases. The CDR3 nucleotides read TGCGCCAGCAGCCGGACAGGGGATGGGGACACTGAAGCTTTCTTT. Its translation: CASSRTGDGDTEAFF.

This clonotype was recorded a few times. The chain has TRBV6-5 and TRBJ2-7; D gene uncertain. Trimming left V 5 bases short and J 9 bases short, with 17 bases between. CDR1 is MNHEY, CDR2 SVGAGI, per germline. The CDR3 is 13 residues long. The CDR3 loop is CASSDGTHGRQYV. The CDR3, as DNA: TGTGCCAGCAGTGACGGAACTCACGGTAGGCAGTACGTC.

This clonotype was picked up many times. This sequence joins TRBV7-2 and TRBJ2-5; D not resolved. The CDR3 has 13 residues. Germline V gene sequence: CDR1 SGHTA, CDR2 FQGNSA. V gave up 5 bases and J gave up 5 bases, with 12 bases separating them. Here the CDR3 reads CASSLPETETQYF. The CDR3 region has the DNA TGTGCCAGCAGCCTCCCCGAGACGGAGACCCAGTACTTC.

This clonotype was found many times. This rearrangement joins TRBV4-3 to TRBJ2-5, with D hard to call. The CDR3 sequence is 14 residues long. CDR1 LGHNA and CDR2 YSLEER come from the germline V gene. Between the trimmed V and J ends, which lost 2 bases and 4 bases, there was a span of 11 bases. The CDR3 protein is CASSQSAARETQYF. The CDR3 DNA reads TGCGCCAGCAGCCAATCAGCCGCCCGAGAGACCCAGTACTTC.

In this sample, this clonotype turned up a few times. The gene calls are TRBV2 and TRBJ2-1; 8 positions match TRBD2. Germline-derived CDR1 and CDR2 are SNHLY and FYNNEI. This CDR3 spans 12 amino acids. J was trimmed by 3 bases and V by 8 bases; bases with no gene match: 0. CDR3 DNA sequence: TGTGCCAGCGGGACTAGCTACAATGAGCAGTTCTTC. Residues: CASGTSYNEQFF.

The rearrangement joins TRBV12-3 or TRBV12-4 to TRBJ2-7, with D perhaps TRBD2 (6 bases). V was clipped by 5 bases and J by 0 bases, with 20 bases between them. CDR3 length: 17 residues. Here the CDR3 reads CASSPNTAGTGSYEQYF. The CDR3 nucleotides are TGTGCCAGCAGTCCTAATACCGCCGGGACTGGCTCCTACGAGCAGTACTTC.

The table lists this clonotype with a few counts. The J gene is TRBJ2-3, the V gene TRBV5-1; TRBD2 aligns across 8 bases. CDR3 length: 15 residues. CDR1 and CDR2 (germline): SGHRS, YFSETQ. Trimming cost V 1 base and J 6 bases; bases outside gene matches: 7. The DNA of the CDR3 is TGCGCCAGCAGCTTGAGCCTAGCGGGCTCCGATACGCAGTATTTT. It codes for CASSLSLAGSDTQYF.

This clonotype was found a few times. The gene calls are TRBV4-3 and TRBJ1-5; TRBD1 might be the D (5 bases). The V end was cut by 0 bases, the J end by 9 bases, with 15 bases between. Germline V lookup: CDR1 LGHNA, CDR2 YSLEER. The CDR3 extends over 15 amino acids. In DNA, the CDR3 is TGCGCCAGCAGCCAAGATGGTAAAGGGGAAATGCCCCAGCATTTT. Its protein is CASSQDGKGEMPQHF.

In this sample, this clonotype turned up a few times. V is TRBV11-2 and J is TRBJ2-3, with TRBD1 as a possible D gene (5 bases). The V gene lost 3 bases and the J gene lost 5 bases, with 18 bases spanning the gap. CDR3 length: 16 amino acids. CDR1 SGHAT and CDR2 FQNNGV come from the germline V gene. CDR3 coding DNA: TGTGCCAGCAGCTTTGCGCAGGGCAGTTTTAGAGATACGCAGTATTTT. This sequence encodes CASSFAQGSFRDTQYF.

The V and J genes are TRBV20-1 and TRBJ2-5; TRBD1 matches 7 bases. Germline V lookup: CDR1 DFQATT, CDR2 SNEGSKA (reference sequence). V dropped 5 bases and J dropped 1; count of bases not matched to a gene: 13. This CDR3 is 16 amino acids long. The CDR3 sequence: CSAYSQGDPAQETQYF. Here the CDR3 DNA reads TGCAGTGCTTACTCTCAGGGGGACCCTGCCCAAGAGACCCAGTACTTC.

V gene TRBV20-1 combines with J gene TRBJ1-3; the D gene is possibly TRBD1 (5 bases). V lost 6 bases and J 2 bases, leaving 17 bases between the germline ends. The CDR3 extends over 15 amino acids. Germline CDR1 and CDR2: DFQATT and SNEGSKA (reference sequence). The CDR3 loop is CSARGRDGAGNTIYF. CDR3 DNA sequence: TGCAGTGCCCGAGGGAGGGACGGAGCTGGAAACACCATATATTTT.

V is TRBV7-2 and J is TRBJ2-2; 8 bases match TRBD2. V shed 1 base, J shed 7 bases, and the junction held 11 bases outside the gene matches. There are 17 residues in the CDR3. In germline, CDR1 is SGHTA, CDR2 FQGNSA. The CDR3 sequence: CASSLVHGGDFGGELFF. The CDR3 coding sequence is TGTGCCAGCAGCTTAGTTCACGGGGGGGATTTCGGCGGGGAGCTGTTTTTT.

The gene calls are TRBV7-9 and TRBJ1-1; 7 nucleotides match TRBD1. This CDR3 region has 14 residues. The ends lost 5 bases at V and 3 bases at J; junction bases unmatched: 6. Per the germline V gene, CDR1 is SEHNR and CDR2 is FQNEAQ (reference sequence). In DNA form, the CDR3 reads TGTGCCAGCAGCCGACAGGGTATTTACACTGAAGCTTTCTTT. This sequence encodes CASSRQGIYTEAFF.

The sample holds a few counts of this clonotype. V usage is TRBV10-2 and J usage is TRBJ1-1; 8 nucleotides line up with TRBD1. The V gene end was trimmed by 8 bases and the J gene end by 0 bases; junction bases not matched to a gene: 11. The CDR3 length is 16 residues. Germline CDR1 reads WSHSY; CDR2 reads SAAADI. The CDR3, as DNA: TGCGCCAGCGGACAGGGAGACTCTCTACTGAACACTGAAGCTTTCTTT. Translated: CASGQGDSLLNTEAFF.

CDR3 in DNA: TGTGCCAGCAGCTTGGTCTCAAGGGACAGAAGGAGTAACTATGGCTACACCTTC. Its translation is CASSLVSRDRRSNYGYTF. This chain links TRBV5-4 with TRBJ1-2, with TRBD1 identical over 7 bases. CDR3 length equals 18 residues. CDR1 and CDR2 from the germline V gene are SGHNT and YYREEE (reference sequence). V lost 0 bases, J lost 1 base, and 12 bases stayed unmatched.

The chain recombines TRBV5-1 with TRBJ2-3; 11 bases fit TRBD2. Germline-derived CDR1 and CDR2 are SGHRS and YFSETQ. With V trimmed by 4 bases and J by 0 bases, 4 bases remained unmatched. The CDR3 length is 16 residues. This chain's CDR3 is CASSVGTSGSTDTQYF. Written as DNA, the CDR3 is TGCGCCAGCAGCGTGGGGACTAGCGGAAGCACAGATACGCAGTATTTT.

CDR3 sequence (DNA): TGTGCCACCTCCCCAGGACGGAACTATAGCAATCAGCCCCAGCATTTT. This encodes CATSPGRNYSNQPQHF. The chain combines TRBV7-4 with TRBJ1-5; no clear D. Trimming stripped 10 bases from V and 0 bases from J, with 19 bases between. The germline gives CDR1 SGHVT, CDR2 SQSDAQ. This CDR3 is 16 amino acids long.